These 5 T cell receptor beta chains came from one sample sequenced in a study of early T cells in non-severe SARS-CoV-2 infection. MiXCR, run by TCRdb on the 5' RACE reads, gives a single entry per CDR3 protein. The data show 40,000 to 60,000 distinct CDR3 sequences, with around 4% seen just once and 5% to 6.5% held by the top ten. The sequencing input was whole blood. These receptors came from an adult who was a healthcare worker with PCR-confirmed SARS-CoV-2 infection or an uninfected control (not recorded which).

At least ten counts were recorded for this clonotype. CDR3 amino acids: CASSQGAAERRDSEQFF. For the CDR3, the DNA is TGCGCCAGCAGCCAAGGTGCGGCGGAGAGGAGGGACAGTGAGCAGTTCTTC. The chain recombines TRBV4-1 with TRBJ2-1, with D perhaps matching TRBD1 (7 bases). CDR1 and CDR2 from the germline V gene are MGHRA and YSYEKL. Trimming stripped 1 base from V and 9 bases from J, with 22 bases between. The CDR3 sequence is 17 residues long.

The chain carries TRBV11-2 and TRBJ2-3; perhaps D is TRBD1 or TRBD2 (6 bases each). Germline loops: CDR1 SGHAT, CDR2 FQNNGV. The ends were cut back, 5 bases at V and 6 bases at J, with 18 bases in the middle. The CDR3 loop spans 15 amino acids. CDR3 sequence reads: CASSPFWRGADTQYF. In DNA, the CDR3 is TGTGCCAGCAGCCCGTTTTGGAGGGGGGCGGATACGCAGTATTTT.

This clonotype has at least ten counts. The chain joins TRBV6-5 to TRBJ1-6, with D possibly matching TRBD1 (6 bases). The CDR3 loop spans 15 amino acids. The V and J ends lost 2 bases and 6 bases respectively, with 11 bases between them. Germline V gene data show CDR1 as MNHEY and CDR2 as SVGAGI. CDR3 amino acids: CASSYSRGPNSPLHF. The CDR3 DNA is TGTGCCAGCAGTTACAGCAGGGGCCCTAATTCACCCCTCCACTTT.

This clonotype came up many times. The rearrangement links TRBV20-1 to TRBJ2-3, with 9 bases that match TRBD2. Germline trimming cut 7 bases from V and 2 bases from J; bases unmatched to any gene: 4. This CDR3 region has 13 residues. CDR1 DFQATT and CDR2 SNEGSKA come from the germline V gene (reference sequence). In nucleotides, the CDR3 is TGCAGTGTAGCGGGAGTCGACACAGATACGCAGTATTTT. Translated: CSVAGVDTDTQYF.

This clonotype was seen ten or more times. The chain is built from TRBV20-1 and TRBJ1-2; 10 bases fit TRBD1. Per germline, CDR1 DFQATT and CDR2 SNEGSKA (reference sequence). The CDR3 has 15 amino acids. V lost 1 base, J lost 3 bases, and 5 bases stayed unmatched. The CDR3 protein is CSARGGQGIDYGYTF. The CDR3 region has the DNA TGCAGTGCTAGAGGGGGACAGGGGATCGACTATGGCTACACCTTC.